Below, 8 T cell receptor beta chains from the same sample are listed, as sequenced in a study of beta chain features in type 1 diabetes. cDNA synthesis used the whole RNA isolate, giving expressed TCRB sequences. Produced via immunoSEQ multiplex PCR; TCRdb's table is partial and in-frame only. The sample has under 150,000 clones, 6.9% seen once. Sequencing was performed on central memory CD4+ T cells from blood. All receptors derive from a woman in her twenties or thirties in good health.

The chain employs TRBV6-6 and TRBJ2-1, with 13 bases identical to TRBD2. Trimming cost V 5 bases and J 8 bases; bases outside gene matches: 9. CDR3 length: 16 residues. Germline assignment: CDR1 MNHNY and CDR2 SVGAGI (reference sequence). CDR3 bases: TGTGCCAGCAGTACTCGGACTAGCGGGAGTTTCGATGAGCAGTTCTTC. Amino acids: CASSTRTSGSFDEQFF.

This clone has a handful of counts. The gene calls are TRBV19 and TRBJ1-5; D perhaps matches TRBD1 (6 bases). The V gene lost 6 bases and the J gene lost 7 bases, with 19 bases spanning the gap. Germline-derived CDR1 and CDR2 are LNHDA and SQIVND (reference sequence). This CDR3 region has 15 residues. The CDR3 spells CASSRIGTREQPQHF. Here the CDR3 DNA reads TGTGCCAGTAGCAGAATCGGGACACGAGAACAGCCCCAGCATTTT.

The rearrangement uses TRBV7-9 and TRBJ1-1; 8 bases line up with TRBD1. This CDR3 has 13 residues. The germline V gene has CDR1 SEHNR and CDR2 FQNEAQ (reference sequence). With 5 bases clipped from V and 6 bases from J, the junction kept 5 bases outside the gene matches. The CDR3 spells CASSLQGQAEAFF. In nucleotides, the CDR3 is TGTGCCAGCAGCCTACAGGGACAGGCTGAAGCTTTCTTT.

There are a few counts of this clone. CDR3 in DNA: TGTGCCAGCAGCTTTGGACAGGGGAGGGACGAGCAGTACTTC. Translating it yields CASSFGQGRDEQYF. The chain joins TRBV7-2 to TRBJ2-7; 9 positions match TRBD1. The J segment lost 5 bases and the V segment lost 3 bases, leaving 5 bases of the junction unmatched. The CDR3 loop spans 14 amino acids. Per the germline V gene, CDR1 is SGHTA and CDR2 is FQGNSA.

This clone was picked up a small number of times. The chain uses TRBV19 and TRBJ2-1; 7 bases agree with TRBD2. CDR1 LNHDA and CDR2 SQIVND come from the germline V gene (reference sequence). After removal of 1 base from V and 5 bases from J, the junction contained 5 bases not matched to a gene. This CDR3 is 15 amino acids long. In DNA form, the CDR3 reads TGTGCCAGTAGTATAGTTGCAGCGGGGAACAATGAGCAGTTCTTC. It yields the protein CASSIVAAGNNEQFF.

This clone occurred many times. The rearrangement uses TRBV11-2 and TRBJ2-1; TRBD2 matches at 7 bases. The junction had 19 bases not matched to a gene; V was cut back by 5 bases and J by 12 bases. Per the germline V gene, CDR1 is SGHAT and CDR2 is FQNNGV. There are 16 residues in the CDR3. The DNA of the CDR3 is TGTGCCAGCAGCCCCGGGGGGAACAATCCACGTGGGGGGCAGTTCTTC. It is translated as CASSPGGNNPRGGQFF.

The rearrangement joins TRBV18 to TRBJ2-1; 10 bases match TRBD2. CDR1 is KGHSH and CDR2 is LQKENI in the germline V gene. This CDR3 is built from 14 residues. The J segment lost 6 bases and the V segment lost 3 bases, leaving 2 bases of the junction unmatched. The DNA for the CDR3 is TGTGCCAGCTCACCGCTAGCGGGAGTCAATGAGCAGTTCTTC. Amino acid sequence: CASSPLAGVNEQFF.

This clone was seen at least ten times. In DNA, the CDR3 is TGTGCCAGCAGTCGCGTATCTGGGGCCAACGTCCTGACTTTC. Translating gives CASSRVSGANVLTF. V gene TRBV25-1 combines with J gene TRBJ2-6; no clear D gene. Germline assignment: CDR1 MGHDK and CDR2 SYGVNS. With 5 bases removed from V and 1 base from J, the gap between germline ends came to 6 bases. The CDR3 length is 14 residues.